Shown below are 22 T cell receptor beta chains from a single sample sequenced in a study of T cell responses to AZD1222 COVID-19 vaccine. TCRdb's copy holds only in-frame clones and misses some; the assay was immunoSEQ multiplex PCR. The sample contains 150,000 to 200,000 clones, 80% to 95% of which appear only once. The sample in question was peripheral blood, obtained 28 days after the second dose of the MenACWY control vaccine. These TCRs come from an adult who received the MenACWY meningococcal vaccine as a control.

V is TRBV5-1 and J is TRBJ1-1; TRBD1 might be the D (5 bases). Germline lookup yields CDR1 SGHRS and CDR2 YFSETQ. The V end was cut by 0 bases, the J end by 4 bases, with 10 bases between. The CDR3 spans 14 residues. The CDR3 loop reads CASSLGQPSTEAFF. DNA of the CDR3: TGCGCCAGCAGCTTGGGACAGCCTTCCACTGAAGCTTTCTTT.

The chain has TRBV18 and TRBJ1-2, with a weak D call TRBD1 (6 bases). CDR1 and CDR2 (germline): KGHSH, LQKENI. Trimming removed 3 bases at V and 2 bases at J, with 10 bases between. The CDR3 sequence is 14 residues long. CDR3 amino acids: CASSPSGANYGYTF. CDR3 nucleotides: TGTGCCAGCTCACCTTCAGGGGCCAACTATGGCTACACCTTC.

The chain has TRBV6-6 and TRBJ1-6, with TRBD1 identical over 7 bases. CDR1 and CDR2 from the germline V gene are MNHNY and SVGAGI (reference sequence). This CDR3 region has 15 residues. Germline trimming cut 6 bases from V and 6 bases from J; bases unmatched to any gene: 8. This chain's CDR3 is CASRTPGTANSPLHF. CDR3 nucleotide sequence: TGTGCCAGCAGAACGCCCGGGACAGCTAATTCACCCCTCCACTTT.

The rearrangement joins TRBV4-1 to TRBJ1-6; no clear D. The germline V and J ends were trimmed by 3 bases and 9 bases, with 15 bases remaining between them. Germline loops: CDR1 MGHRA, CDR2 YSYEKL. This CDR3 spans 15 amino acids. CDR3 loop: CASSQRVSQGSPLHF. CDR3 sequence (DNA): TGCGCCAGCAGCCAGAGGGTCAGTCAAGGTTCACCCCTCCACTTT.

The chain's CDR3 is CASSLDRGAYNEQFF. DNA of the CDR3: TGTGCCAGCAGCTTAGATAGGGGGGCATACAATGAGCAGTTCTTC. This chain links TRBV7-3 with TRBJ2-1, with D tentatively TRBD1 or TRBD2 (6 bases each). The CDR3 spans 15 residues. The germline V and J ends were trimmed by 2 bases and 4 bases, with 12 bases remaining between them. CDR1 is SGHTA, CDR2 FQGTGA, per germline.

This chain connects TRBV5-1 to TRBJ2-3; D unclear. V lost 2 bases to trimming and J lost 0 bases, with 13 bases between them. The CDR3 is 16 amino acids. Germline V gives CDR1 SGHRS, CDR2 YFSETQ. CDR3 residues: CASSFPSGISTDTQYF. The CDR3, as DNA: TGCGCCAGCAGCTTCCCCAGTGGAATTAGCACAGATACGCAGTATTTT.

This sequence joins TRBV11-3 and TRBJ1-2; D unclear. The CDR3 is made up of 14 amino acids. With 5 bases removed from V and 4 bases from J, the gap between germline ends came to 14 bases. Looked up from germline, CDR1 is SGHNT and CDR2 is YENEEA. The CDR3 loop reads CASSPRAPTYGYTF. As DNA, the CDR3 is TGTGCCAGCAGCCCGAGGGCGCCCACCTATGGCTACACCTTC. The full variable domain, in which reference TRBV11-3 and TRBJ1-2 provide the parts outside the CDR3, is EAGVVQSPRYKIIEKKQPVAFWCNPISGHNTLYWYLQNLGQGPELLIRYENEEAVDDSQLPKDRFSAERLKGVDSTLKIQPAELGDSAVYLCASSPRAPTYGYTFGSGTRLTVV.

As to this clone: Other DNA variants within this sample encode the same CDR3. The J gene is TRBJ1-2, the V gene TRBV3-1 (or the pseudogene TRBV3-2); TRBD1 might be the D (5 bases). Germline lookup yields CDR1 LGHDT and CDR2 YNNKEL (reference sequence). The CDR3 runs to 11 residues. The V and J ends lost 6 bases and 5 bases respectively, with 7 bases between them. The CDR3 nucleotides are TGTGCCAGCAGTCAGGGTTATGGCTACACCTTC. Amino acids: CASSQGYGYTF.

This chain connects TRBV5-6 to TRBJ2-3, with no clear D. V was pared by 0 bases and J by 5 bases, with 1 base between. This CDR3 region has 11 residues. Germline V CDR1 and CDR2: SGHDT, YYEEEE. CDR3 protein: CASSLVDTQYF. CDR3 DNA sequence: TGTGCCAGCAGCTTGGTAGATACGCAGTATTTT. Using reference TRBV5-6 and TRBJ2-3 for the parts outside the CDR3, the full variable domain is DAGVTQSPTHLIKTRGQQVTLRCSPKSGHDTVSWYQQALGQGPQFIFQYYEEEERQRGNFPDRFSGHQFPNYSSELNVNALLLGDSALYLCASSLVDTQYFGPGTRLTVL.

This chain joins TRBV9 and TRBJ2-3, with D perhaps matching TRBD2 (6 bases). The CDR3 contains 15 residues. The germline gives CDR1 SGDLS, CDR2 YYNGEE. V lost 1 base and J 2 bases, leaving 11 bases between the germline ends. The CDR3 loop is CASSVMGLSTDTQYF. CDR3 DNA sequence: TGTGCCAGCAGCGTAATGGGACTGTCCACAGATACGCAGTATTTT.

CDR3 nucleotide sequence: TGTGCCAGCACAAGAGGGGCTGGCTACACCTTC. It translates to CASTRGAGYTF. V is TRBV3-1 (or the pseudogene TRBV3-2) and J is TRBJ1-2; maybe TRBD1 (5 bases). The length of the CDR3 is 11 residues. Germline V gives CDR1 LGHDT, CDR2 YNNKEL (reference sequence). Trimming shortened V by 7 bases and J by 7 bases, and 10 bases separated the two germline ends.

The rearrangement uses TRBV19 and TRBJ1-1; D not resolved. CDR3 length: 13 amino acids. V shed 5 bases and J shed 1 base, with 8 bases lying between them. Germline CDR1 is LNHDA and CDR2 is SQIVND (reference sequence). The CDR3 is CASSVGRNTEAFF. The CDR3 DNA reads TGTGCCAGTAGTGTAGGGAGGAACACTGAAGCTTTCTTT.

V gene TRBV7-2 combines with J gene TRBJ1-1; D is uncertain. The CDR3 covers 13 residues. Trimming cost V 4 bases and J 5 bases, with 11 bases left between them. Germline CDR1 SGHTA, CDR2 FQGNSA. The CDR3 sequence: CASSSFSGTEAFF. CDR3 nucleotide sequence: TGTGCCAGCAGCTCCTTCTCGGGTACTGAAGCTTTCTTT.

The V call is TRBV29-1, the J call TRBJ1-1, with 8 bases fitting TRBD1. CDR3 length: 17 amino acids. Germline V gives CDR1 SQVTM, CDR2 ANQGSEA. V trimming: 1 base; J trimming: 0 bases; junction bases outside the gene matches: 10. CDR3 residues: CSVEVWGTGYMNTEAFF. CDR3 bases: TGCAGCGTTGAAGTTTGGGGGACAGGTTATATGAACACTGAAGCTTTCTTT. The whole variable domain, filled in from reference TRBV29-1 and TRBJ1-1, reads SAVISQKPSRDICQRGTSLTIQCQVDSQVTMMFWYRQQPGQSLTLIATANQGSEATYESGFVIDKFPISRPNLTFSTLTVSNMSPEDSSIYLCSVEVWGTGYMNTEAFFGQGTRLTVV.

The rearrangement uses TRBV30 and TRBJ1-4, with D tentatively TRBD1 (5 bases). The CDR3 spans 13 residues. Germline loops: CDR1 GTSNPN, CDR2 SVGIG (reference sequence). The V gene lost 2 bases and the J gene lost 8 bases, with 12 bases spanning the gap. In DNA form, the CDR3 reads TGTGCCTGGAGTCGTTCAGGGTCCGAAAAACTGTTTTTT. This gives the protein CAWSRSGSEKLFF.

The chain combines TRBV3-1 (or the pseudogene TRBV3-2) with TRBJ1-1; no reliable D call. Germline-derived CDR1 and CDR2 are LGHDT and YNNKEL (reference sequence). This CDR3 has 13 amino acids. The V end lost 1 base, the J end lost 5 bases, and 8 bases lay between the germline ends. The CDR3 DNA is TGTGCCAGCAGCCAAGTCGGGGTTACTGAAGCTTTCTTT. This encodes CASSQVGVTEAFF.

The chain has TRBV28 and TRBJ1-1, with D hard to call. The CDR3 sequence is 14 residues long. V gave up 5 bases and J gave up 6 bases, with 16 bases separating them. Germline CDR1 is MDHEN and CDR2 is SYDVKM. The CDR3 nucleotides read TGTGCCAGCAGTCCGTTGGCGTCACGGTCTGAAGCTTTCTTT. Protein: CASSPLASRSEAFF. Together with reference TRBV28 and TRBJ1-1, the CDR3 gives the full variable domain: DVKVTQSSRYLVKRTGEKVFLECVQDMDHENMFWYRQDPGLGLRLIYFSYDVKMKEKGDIPEGYSVSREKKERFSLILESASTNQTSMYLCASSPLASRSEAFFGQGTRLTVV.

The chain is built from TRBV18 and TRBJ1-6; D might be TRBD1 (6 bases). V dropped 4 bases and J dropped 4 bases, with 11 bases sitting between them. The CDR3 consists of 15 residues. Germline values: CDR1 KGHSH, CDR2 LQKENI. Here the CDR3 reads CASSQEGGYNSPLHF. DNA for the CDR3: TGTGCCAGCTCACAGGAGGGGGGGTATAATTCACCCCTCCACTTT.

The CDR3: CATSRPRTSRGKATQYF. CDR3 DNA sequence: TGTGCCACCAGTCGCCCCCGGACTAGCAGGGGGAAGGCTACGCAGTATTTT. This chain uses TRBV24-1 with TRBJ2-3; possibly TRBD2 for D (8 bases). Germline-derived CDR1 and CDR2 are KGHDR and SFDVKD. CDR3 length: 17 amino acids. The V and J ends lost 6 bases and 8 bases respectively, with 26 bases between them.

The rearrangement joins TRBV5-1 to TRBJ2-1; 8 bases match TRBD2. The CDR3 contains 19 residues. The junction had 11 bases not matched to a gene; V was cut back by 0 bases and J by 0 bases. CDR1 is SGHRS and CDR2 is YFSETQ in the germline V gene. CDR3 DNA: TGCGCCAGCAGCTTGGTTGGGCGGGGGGCCAGGAGCTCCTACAATGAGCAGTTCTTC. Translating gives CASSLVGRGARSSYNEQFF.

In this sample, this clone turned up once. The genes are TRBV7-9 and TRBJ2-5; 14 positions match TRBD2. The V gene end was trimmed by 0 bases and the J gene end by 4 bases; junction bases not matched to a gene: 1. Germline values: CDR1 SEHNR, CDR2 FQNEAQ (reference sequence). CDR3 length: 16 amino acids. As DNA, the CDR3 is TGTGCCAGCAGCTTAGCGGGGACTAGCGGGGGAGAGACCCAGTACTTC. It yields the protein CASSLAGTSGGETQYF.

The chain recombines TRBV5-1 with TRBJ1-1, with a tentative D call TRBD1 (5 bases). V gave up 6 bases and J gave up 4 bases, with 16 bases separating them. The CDR3 loop spans 14 amino acids. The germline V gene encodes CDR1 SGHRS and CDR2 YFSETQ. Here the CDR3 reads CASIKDPGGTEAFF. The CDR3 nucleotides read TGCGCCAGCATCAAAGACCCCGGGGGCACTGAAGCTTTCTTT.